The 26 T cell receptor beta chains below come from one sample, sequenced in a study of T cells in Graves' hyperthyroidism and ophthalmopathy. Amplification of TCR beta CDR3 regions used RNA as the template. When the TCR CDR3 underwent first-round RT-PCR, the HTBI primer set was used. Using its own MiXCR run on the multiplex PCR reads, TCRdb lists one record per CDR3 protein. The sample consists of 300,000 to 450,000 distinct CDR3 sequences, roughly 25% of them appearing once. The sequencing input was blood. These receptors all come from a man aged 45-65 years with Graves' hyperthyroidism.

As for this clonotype: Just one base apart from a much larger clone, this may be a read error. This chain links TRBV27 with TRBJ1-1, with D perhaps matching TRBD1 (5 bases). The CDR3 has 13 residues. The ends were cut back, 8 bases at V and 1 base at J, with 11 bases in the middle. Germline values: CDR1 MNHEY, CDR2 SMNVEV (reference sequence). The CDR3 DNA sequence: TGTGCCAGCGAGGGGAAGCGGAACACTGAAGCTTTCTTT. Protein sequence: CASEGKRNTEAFF.

The CDR3 reads CASSPRTTGYTF. Written as DNA, the CDR3 is TGTGCCAGCAGCCCTAGGACGACTGGCTACACCTTC. This rearrangement joins TRBV7-2 to TRBJ1-2, with unresolved D. The CDR3 runs 12 residues. The germline V gene has CDR1 SGHTA and CDR2 FQGNSA. Between the trimmed V and J ends, which lost 5 bases and 7 bases, there was a span of 11 bases. The entire variable domain, with the rest obtained from reference TRBV7-2 and TRBJ1-2, is as follows: GAGVSQSPSNKVTEKGKDVELRCDPISGHTALYWYRQSLGQGLEFLIYFQGNSAPDKSGLPSDRFSAERTGGSVSTLTIQRTQQEDSAVYLCASSPRTTGYTFGSGTRLTVV.

Ten or more counts support this clonotype. This rearrangement joins TRBV2 to TRBJ2-1; no reliable D call. The V and J ends lost 4 bases and 3 bases respectively, with 7 bases between them. The V gene's germline CDR1 is SNHLY and CDR2 FYNNEI. The CDR3 loop spans 13 amino acids. This CDR3 is CASSGNFYNEQFF. In DNA, the CDR3 is TGTGCCAGCAGTGGGAATTTCTACAATGAGCAGTTCTTC.

This clonotype was seen only a few times. The chain has TRBV20-1 and TRBJ2-1, with 10 bases fitting TRBD1. CDR3 size: 15 residues. V was pared by 4 bases and J by 9 bases, with 12 bases of the junction left unmatched. Germline V gene lookup returns CDR1 DFQATT and CDR2 SNEGSKA (reference sequence). DNA for the CDR3: TGCAGTGCTACAAAGGGACAGGGGATAGGGGGTGAGCAGTTCTTC. Its translation is CSATKGQGIGGEQFF.

The J gene is TRBJ2-5, the V gene TRBV3-1; no clear D. The V gene lost 0 bases and the J gene lost 4 bases, with 9 bases spanning the gap. From germline, CDR1 is LGHDT and CDR2 YNNKEL (reference sequence). This CDR3 has 14 amino acids. The CDR3 spells CASSQDPSSETQYF. The CDR3 DNA follows: TGTGCCAGCAGCCAAGATCCGAGTTCAGAGACCCAGTACTTC.

This clonotype was seen a single time. A much larger clone lies one base from this, so it may be a read error. V gene TRBV20-1 combines with J gene TRBJ2-7, with TRBD1 matching 11 bases. The CDR3 consists of 14 residues. Germline V gives CDR1 DFQATT, CDR2 SNEGSKA (reference sequence). V shed 2 bases, J shed 3 bases, and the junction held 3 bases outside the gene matches. In nucleotides, the CDR3 is TGCAGTGCTAGACTCGGGACAGGGGGCTACGAGCAGTACTTC. Amino acids: CSARLGTGGYEQYF.

J is TRBJ2-1 and V is TRBV6-5; 9 positions agree with TRBD1. Looked up from germline, CDR1 is MNHEY and CDR2 is SVGAGI. CDR3 length: 17 residues. Unmatched junction bases numbered 14, after V lost 2 bases and J lost 9 bases. The CDR3 loop is CASSYTGPDRGSFEQFF. The CDR3 region has the DNA TGTGCCAGCAGTTACACGGGCCCGGACAGGGGTAGTTTTGAGCAGTTCTTC.

There are a few counts of this clonotype. The CDR3 region has the DNA TGTGCCAGCAGCTTAGTAGGCGGAAGCCCTTCCAAAAACATTCAGTACTTC. It translates to CASSLVGGSPSKNIQYF. J is TRBJ2-4 and V is TRBV11-2, with no clear D. V dropped 1 base and J dropped 2 bases, with 15 bases sitting between them. Per germline, CDR1 SGHAT and CDR2 FQNNGV. This CDR3 contains 17 residues.

V usage is TRBV25-1 and J usage is TRBJ2-7, with D possibly matching TRBD1 (6 bases). The germline V and J ends were trimmed by 6 bases and 6 bases, with 12 bases remaining between them. Germline CDR1 reads MGHDK; CDR2 reads SYGVNS. The CDR3 length is 12 residues. The DNA of the CDR3 is TGTGCCAGCAGCCGGGACATCACCGAGCAGTACTTC. Its protein product is CASSRDITEQYF.

As for this clonotype: A much larger clonotype is one base distant, so this may be a read error. The chain carries TRBV11-3 and TRBJ1-1; D remains ambiguous. This CDR3 region has 13 residues. CDR1 is SGHNT and CDR2 is YENEEA in the germline V gene. The CDR3: CASTLRMNTETFF. The CDR3, as DNA: TGTGCCAGCACCCTTCGTATGAACACTGAAACTTTCTTT.

This clonotype was counted a few times. The gene calls are TRBV7-2 and TRBJ2-1; 8 nucleotides line up with TRBD2. V dropped 1 base and J dropped 5; count of bases not matched to a gene: 7. This CDR3 is built from 16 residues. Germline V gene sequence: CDR1 SGHTA, CDR2 FQGNSA. CDR3 protein: CASSLGMGLGHNEQFF. CDR3 bases: TGTGCCAGCAGCTTAGGAATGGGACTAGGACACAATGAGCAGTTCTTC.

This clonotype was seen repeatedly, ten times or more. The chain couples TRBV5-1 to TRBJ2-3; the D call may be TRBD1 or TRBD2 (5 bases each). CDR3 size: 16 residues. Germline V gene data show CDR1 as SGHRS and CDR2 as YFSETQ. V lost 0 bases and J 0 bases, leaving 11 bases between the germline ends. CDR3 in amino acids: CASSLDRRTSTDTQYF. CDR3 nucleotides: TGCGCCAGCAGCTTGGACAGGAGGACTAGCACAGATACGCAGTATTTT.

This clonotype has at least ten counts. The chain couples TRBV30 to TRBJ1-1; 8 nucleotides align to TRBD1. Germline loops: CDR1 GTSNPN, CDR2 SVGIG (reference sequence). The CDR3 sequence is 14 residues long. Trimming took 5 bases from V and 4 from J; bases not matched to a gene: 9. The CDR3 DNA is TGTGCCTGGGCGGACAGGGCGGGCGGCACTGAAGCTTTCTTT. It specifies CAWADRAGGTEAFF.

The V call is TRBV12-3 or TRBV12-4, the J call TRBJ1-2; a weak D match, TRBD1 (6 bases). The V end lost 5 bases, the J end lost 4 bases, and 20 bases lay between the germline ends. The CDR3 length is 16 residues. Here the CDR3 DNA reads TGTGCCAGCAGTCCGCGCCCGGACGGGGGCCCCTATGGCTACACCTTC. This sequence encodes CASSPRPDGGPYGYTF.

This clonotype turned up a few times. V and J are TRBV27 and TRBJ1-2, with 7 bases lining up with TRBD1. CDR1 and CDR2 from the germline V gene are MNHEY and SMNVEV (reference sequence). The V segment lost 2 bases and the J segment 8 bases; nucleotides outside the gene matches: 5. This CDR3 has 13 amino acids. The CDR3 DNA is TGTGCCAGCAGTTTAACAGGGGTTAGGGGCTACACCTTC. It translates to CASSLTGVRGYTF.

This clonotype showed up just a few times. The V call is TRBV10-3, the J call TRBJ1-2; TRBD1 is a possible D gene (5 bases). Per the germline V gene, CDR1 is ENHRY and CDR2 is SYGVKD. V lost 3 bases to trimming and J lost 12 bases, with 20 bases between them. The CDR3 runs 14 residues. CDR3 in DNA: TGTGCCATCAGTGATATATCCCCGCGGGGGAACGACACCTTC. As protein: CAISDISPRGNDTF.

V gene TRBV19 combines with J gene TRBJ2-2; weak D call: TRBD2 (6 bases). This CDR3 contains 16 residues. With 6 bases removed from V and 7 bases from J, the gap between germline ends came to 21 bases. Germline CDR1 and CDR2: LNHDA and SQIVND (reference sequence). Written as DNA, the CDR3 is TGTGCCAGTAGGGCCGCCGGACTACCCCCTCTCGGGGAGCTGTTTTTT. Its translation is CASRAAGLPPLGELFF.

This clonotype was counted at least ten times. The chain has TRBV3-1 and TRBJ2-5, with TRBD2 identical over 7 bases. With 6 bases clipped from V and 3 bases from J, the junction kept 7 bases outside the gene matches. This CDR3 has 14 amino acids. Germline CDR1 reads LGHDT; CDR2 reads YNNKEL (reference sequence). The CDR3 loop is CASSQLAIEETQYF. The CDR3 DNA sequence: TGTGCCAGCAGTCAACTAGCGATCGAAGAGACCCAGTACTTC.

The chain has TRBV20-1 and TRBJ2-1, with D perhaps matching TRBD1 (5 bases). This CDR3 spans 14 amino acids. The V gene's germline CDR1 is DFQATT and CDR2 SNEGSKA (reference sequence). Trimming took off 5 bases at V and 9 bases at J, with 20 bases between the two ends. As DNA, the CDR3 is TGCAGTGCTCCTTCGGAAGGCAGGGCGAGTGAGCAGTTCTTC. It translates to CSAPSEGRASEQFF.

The chain is built from TRBV5-1 and TRBJ2-5, with a possible D match to TRBD2 (6 bases). The germline V gene has CDR1 SGHRS and CDR2 YFSETQ. V lost 5 bases to trimming and J lost 11 bases, with 16 bases between them. This CDR3 has 12 residues. DNA for the CDR3: TGCGCCAGCAGTCCGGAGGGAGCGCGTCAGTACTTC. It translates to CASSPEGARQYF.

The chain joins TRBV9 to TRBJ2-7; 8 bases line up with TRBD1. Unmatched junction bases numbered 7, after V lost 0 bases and J lost 5 bases. CDR3 length: 15 amino acids. Germline V lookup: CDR1 SGDLS, CDR2 YYNGEE. CDR3 loop: CASSVVTGGINEQYF. In DNA form, the CDR3 reads TGTGCCAGCAGCGTAGTAACAGGGGGTATCAACGAGCAGTACTTC.

This clonotype was observed a few times. The gene calls are TRBV2 and TRBJ2-5; 8 bases fit TRBD2. V trimming: 3 bases; J trimming: 5 bases; junction bases outside the gene matches: 14. The germline CDR1 and CDR2 sequences are SNHLY and FYNNEI. This CDR3 region has 17 residues. CDR3: CASSEGRTGGPGETQYF. For the CDR3, the DNA is TGTGCCAGCAGTGAGGGTAGGACGGGAGGGCCAGGGGAGACCCAGTACTTC. Full variable domain (outside the CDR3, taken from reference TRBV2 and TRBJ2-5): EPEVTQTPSHQVTQMGQEVILRCVPISNHLYFYWYRQILGQKVEFLVSFYNNEISEKSEIFDDQFSVERPDGSNFTLKIRSTKLEDSAMYFCASSEGRTGGPGETQYFGPGTRLLVL.

V is TRBV2 and J is TRBJ2-2, with 10 bases matching TRBD2. The V gene end was trimmed by 4 bases and the J gene end by 4 bases; junction bases not matched to a gene: 6. Germline assignment: CDR1 SNHLY and CDR2 FYNNEI. CDR3 length equals 16 residues. The DNA of the CDR3 is TGTGCCAGCAGTGGGTCTAGCGGGAGTCCCACCGGGGAGCTGTTTTTT. Translating it yields CASSGSSGSPTGELFF.

The gene calls are TRBV3-1 and TRBJ2-3, with 12 bases identical to TRBD2. The CDR3 is made up of 20 amino acids. CDR1 is LGHDT and CDR2 is YNNKEL in the germline V gene (reference sequence). After removal of 0 bases from V and 2 bases from J, the junction contained 12 bases not matched to a gene. CDR3 region: CASSQDYRTSGKGDTDTQYF. The CDR3 DNA follows: TGTGCCAGCAGCCAAGATTATCGGACTAGCGGGAAAGGCGACACAGATACGCAGTATTTT.

The chain combines TRBV19 with TRBJ2-3; D is undetermined. Trimming took off 6 bases at V and 0 bases at J, with 7 bases between the two ends. Germline V CDR1 and CDR2: LNHDA, SQIVND (reference sequence). The CDR3 sequence is 13 residues long. The CDR3 protein is CASRSLSTDTQYF. The CDR3 region has the DNA TGTGCCAGTAGGAGCTTAAGCACAGATACGCAGTATTTT.

This clonotype appeared a few times. The J gene is TRBJ2-7, the V gene TRBV20-1, with a weak D call TRBD2 (5 bases). In germline, CDR1 is DFQATT, CDR2 SNEGSKA (reference sequence). The CDR3 loop spans 12 amino acids. Trimming removed 0 bases from V and 8 bases from J, with 11 bases in between. The CDR3 DNA reads TGCAGTGCTAGAGATATCGGGGAAAAGCAGTACTTC. Translated, it gives CSARDIGEKQYF.